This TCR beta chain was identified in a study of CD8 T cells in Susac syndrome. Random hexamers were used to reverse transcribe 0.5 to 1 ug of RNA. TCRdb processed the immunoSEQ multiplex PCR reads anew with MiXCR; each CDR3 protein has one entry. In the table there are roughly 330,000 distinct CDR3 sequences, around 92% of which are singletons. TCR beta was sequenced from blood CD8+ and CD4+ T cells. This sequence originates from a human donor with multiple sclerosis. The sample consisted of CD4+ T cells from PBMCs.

CDR3 sequence (DNA): TGTGCCAGCAGCTTAGATCGTGGGGGATCCCCGGGCACTGAAGCTTTCTTT. Translation: CASSLDRGGSPGTEAFF. The chain recombines TRBV11-3 with TRBJ1-1; weak D call: TRBD1 (5 bases). With 0 bases removed from V and 4 bases from J, the gap between germline ends came to 18 bases. Germline loops: CDR1 SGHNT, CDR2 YENEEA. The CDR3 contains 17 residues.